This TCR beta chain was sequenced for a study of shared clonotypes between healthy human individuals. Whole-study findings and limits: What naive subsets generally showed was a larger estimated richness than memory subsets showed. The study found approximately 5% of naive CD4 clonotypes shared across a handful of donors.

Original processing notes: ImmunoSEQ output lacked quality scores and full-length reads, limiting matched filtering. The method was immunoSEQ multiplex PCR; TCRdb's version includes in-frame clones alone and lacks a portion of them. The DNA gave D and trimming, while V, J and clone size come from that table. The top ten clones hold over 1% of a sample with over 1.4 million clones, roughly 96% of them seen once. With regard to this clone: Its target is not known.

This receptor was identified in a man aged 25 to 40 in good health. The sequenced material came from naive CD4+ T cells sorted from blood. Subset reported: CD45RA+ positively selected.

CDR3 bases: TGTGCCAGCAGCCCCCACCGGGAATACAATGAGCAGTTCTTC. This encodes CASSPHREYNEQFF. The J gene is TRBJ2-1, the V gene TRBV7-2; D perhaps matches TRBD2 (5 bases). CDR3 length: 14 amino acids. Germline V gene sequence: CDR1 SGHTA, CDR2 FQGNSA. V lost 5 bases and J 4 bases, leaving 12 bases between the germline ends.